Sequencing of this TCR beta chain was carried out in a study of blood T cells in healthy people across ages. It was with a sample-barcoded 5' primer and a J-beta primer mix that a second PCR of about 6 to 12 cycles was run. A 12-random-nucleotide template-switch adaptor tagged each cDNA molecule. MiXCR, run by TCRdb on the 5' RACE reads, gives a single entry per CDR3 protein. The table has 650,000 to 800,000 distinct CDR3 sequences, about 50% seen once; the top ten hold roughly 14%. The junction had 11 bases not matched to a gene; V was cut back by 7 bases and J by 2 bases. The germline V gene has CDR1 MNHEY and CDR2 SVGAGI. The CDR3 contains 16 residues. This clonotype showed up just once.

This chain links TRBV6-5 with TRBJ2-3; 8 nucleotides align to TRBD2. The sequencing sample was made of blood. The sequence was collected from an elderly woman in good health. Here the CDR3 reads CASTPGAGGVTDTQYF. DNA for the CDR3: TGTGCCAGCACCCCAGGGGCCGGGGGGGTCACAGATACGCAGTATTTT.